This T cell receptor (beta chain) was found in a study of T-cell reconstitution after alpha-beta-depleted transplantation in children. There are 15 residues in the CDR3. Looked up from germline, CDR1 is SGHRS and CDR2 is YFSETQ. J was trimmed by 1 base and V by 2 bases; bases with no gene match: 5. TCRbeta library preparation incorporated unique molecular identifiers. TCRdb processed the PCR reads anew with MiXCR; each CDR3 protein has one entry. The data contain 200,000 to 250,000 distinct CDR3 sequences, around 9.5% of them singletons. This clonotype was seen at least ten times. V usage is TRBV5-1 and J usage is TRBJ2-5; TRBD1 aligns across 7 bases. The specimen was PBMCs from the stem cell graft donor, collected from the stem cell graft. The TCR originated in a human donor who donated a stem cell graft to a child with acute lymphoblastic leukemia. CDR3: CASSLNTGVQETQYF. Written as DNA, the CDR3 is TGCGCCAGCAGCTTAAATACAGGGGTCCAAGAGACCCAGTACTTC.